The entry that follows covers one TCR beta chain sequence. These data are taken from a study of neoadjuvant anti-PD-1 for oral cavity cancer. Study as a whole: Patients without progression received a fourth nivolumab dose around day 43, then surgical resection on days 50-56.

Only in-frame clones appear in the TCRdb table, and some are missing; sequencing was by immunoSEQ multiplex PCR. The sample has around 60,000 clones, around 85% seen once. The patients had HPV-negative, locally advanced oral cavity squamous cell carcinoma. The sequence derives from a person aged 35-79 years with oral cavity squamous cell carcinoma. The material was PBMCs, obtained before nivolumab (anti-PD-1) treatment.

The CDR3 spells CASIVSSYEQYF. The CDR3 nucleotides are TGTGCCAGCATAGTCAGCTCCTACGAGCAGTACTTC. The V and J genes are TRBV2 and TRBJ2-7; D is undetermined. The CDR3 consists of 12 residues. Germline CDR1 is SNHLY and CDR2 is FYNNEI. V was trimmed by 7 bases and J by 0 bases, leaving 7 bases between them.